The T cell receptor beta chain under discussion was sequenced for a study of tumor-infiltrating lymphocytes in primary liver carcinoma. General study points: Only around 8-25% of top clones occurred in all five tumor regions.

Total RNA (roughly 0.45 ug) served as template for TCR beta cDNA synthesis primed by a constant-region primer. Three nested multiplex PCR rounds of slightly modified ARM-PCR generated TCR beta libraries. From the multiplex PCR reads, TCRdb called clonotypes with MiXCR, one entry per CDR3 protein. The data show approximately 45,000 distinct CDR3 sequences, about three quarters seen once. On this clonotype itself: Its target is unknown.

Between roughly 18 and 30 mg of unsorted bulk tissue served as the source from which RNA and DNA were co-extracted. Whichever tumor sample was examined, it had over 80% viable tumor cells. The clonotype originates from a man aged 35-49 years with primary liver carcinoma and hepatitis B virus infection. The sequencing sample was made of liver tumor tissue from sampling region 2. Described subset: tumor region T2, inferior pole.

The CDR3 spells CASSAVAGWANSEQFF. CDR3 in DNA: TGTGCCAGCAGTGCCGTAGCAGGATGGGCAAACAGTGAGCAGTTCTTC. J is TRBJ2-1 and V is TRBV14; no clear D gene. Germline V lookup: CDR1 SGHDN, CDR2 FVKESK. The V end lost 6 bases, the J end lost 9 bases, and 24 bases lay between the germline ends. CDR3 length: 16 amino acids.